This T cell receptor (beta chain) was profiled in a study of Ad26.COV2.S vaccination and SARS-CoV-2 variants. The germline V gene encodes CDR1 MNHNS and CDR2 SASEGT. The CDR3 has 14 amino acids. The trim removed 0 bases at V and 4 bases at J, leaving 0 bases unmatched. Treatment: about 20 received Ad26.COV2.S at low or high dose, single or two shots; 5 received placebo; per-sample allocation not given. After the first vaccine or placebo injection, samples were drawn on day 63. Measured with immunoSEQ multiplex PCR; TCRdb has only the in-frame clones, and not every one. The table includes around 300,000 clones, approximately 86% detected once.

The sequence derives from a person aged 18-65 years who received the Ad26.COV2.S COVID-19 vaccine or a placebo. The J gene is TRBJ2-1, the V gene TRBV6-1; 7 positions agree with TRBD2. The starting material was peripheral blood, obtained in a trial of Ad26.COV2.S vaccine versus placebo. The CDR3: CASSEAAGYNEQFF. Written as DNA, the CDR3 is TGTGCCAGCAGTGAAGCAGCGGGGTACAATGAGCAGTTCTTC.